The entry below describes one TCR beta chain. These data originate in a study of T cells after yellow fever vaccination. MiXCR, run by TCRdb on the 5' RACE reads, gives a single entry per CDR3 protein. The sample has 450,000 to 600,000 distinct CDR3 sequences, around a sixth seen once. The ends were cut back, 5 bases at V and 2 bases at J, with 9 bases in the middle. CDR1 is SGHTA, CDR2 FQGNSA, per germline. The CDR3 is 13 amino acids. V is TRBV7-2 and J is TRBJ1-2; D remains ambiguous. This material consisted of PBMCs, taken about 5 days after the first yellow fever vaccination. This clonotype was sampled from a man younger than 30 who received the YFV17D yellow fever vaccine. CDR3 sequence: CASSGGRNYGYTF. In DNA, the CDR3 is TGTGCCAGCAGCGGAGGACGGAACTATGGCTACACCTTC.